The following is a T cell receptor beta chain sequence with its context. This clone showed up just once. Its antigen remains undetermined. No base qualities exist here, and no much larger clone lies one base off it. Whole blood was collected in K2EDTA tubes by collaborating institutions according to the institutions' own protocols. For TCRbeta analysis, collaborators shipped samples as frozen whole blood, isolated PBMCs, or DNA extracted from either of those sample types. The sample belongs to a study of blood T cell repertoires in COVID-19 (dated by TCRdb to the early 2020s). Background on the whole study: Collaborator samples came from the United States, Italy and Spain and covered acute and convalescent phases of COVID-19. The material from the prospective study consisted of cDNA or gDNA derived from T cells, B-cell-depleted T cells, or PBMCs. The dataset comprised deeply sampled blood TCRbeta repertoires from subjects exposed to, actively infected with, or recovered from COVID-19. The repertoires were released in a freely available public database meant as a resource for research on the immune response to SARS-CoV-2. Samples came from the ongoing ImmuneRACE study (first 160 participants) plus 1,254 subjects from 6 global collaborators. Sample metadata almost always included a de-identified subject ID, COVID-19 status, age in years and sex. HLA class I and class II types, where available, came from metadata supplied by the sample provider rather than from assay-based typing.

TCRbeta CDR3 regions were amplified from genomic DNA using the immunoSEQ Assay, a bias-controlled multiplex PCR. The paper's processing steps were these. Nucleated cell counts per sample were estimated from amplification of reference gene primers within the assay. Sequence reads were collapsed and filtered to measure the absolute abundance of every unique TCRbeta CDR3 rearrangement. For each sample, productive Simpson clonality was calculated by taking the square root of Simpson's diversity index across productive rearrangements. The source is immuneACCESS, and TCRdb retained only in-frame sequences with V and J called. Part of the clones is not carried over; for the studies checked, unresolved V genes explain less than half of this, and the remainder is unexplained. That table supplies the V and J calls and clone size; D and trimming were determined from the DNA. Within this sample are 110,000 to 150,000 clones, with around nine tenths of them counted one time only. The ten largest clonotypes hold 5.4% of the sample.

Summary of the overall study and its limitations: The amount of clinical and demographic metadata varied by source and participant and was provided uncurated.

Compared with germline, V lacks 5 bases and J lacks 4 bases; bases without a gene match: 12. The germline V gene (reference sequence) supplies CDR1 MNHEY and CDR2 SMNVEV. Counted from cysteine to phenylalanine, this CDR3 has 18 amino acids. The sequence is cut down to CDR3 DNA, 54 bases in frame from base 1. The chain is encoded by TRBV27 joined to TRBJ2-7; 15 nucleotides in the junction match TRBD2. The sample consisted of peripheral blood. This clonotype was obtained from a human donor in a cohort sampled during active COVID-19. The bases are TGTGCCAGCAGTACTGACGGACTAGCGGGAGGGAGGGGTTACGAGCAGTACTTC. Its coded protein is CASSTDGLAGGRGYEQYF.